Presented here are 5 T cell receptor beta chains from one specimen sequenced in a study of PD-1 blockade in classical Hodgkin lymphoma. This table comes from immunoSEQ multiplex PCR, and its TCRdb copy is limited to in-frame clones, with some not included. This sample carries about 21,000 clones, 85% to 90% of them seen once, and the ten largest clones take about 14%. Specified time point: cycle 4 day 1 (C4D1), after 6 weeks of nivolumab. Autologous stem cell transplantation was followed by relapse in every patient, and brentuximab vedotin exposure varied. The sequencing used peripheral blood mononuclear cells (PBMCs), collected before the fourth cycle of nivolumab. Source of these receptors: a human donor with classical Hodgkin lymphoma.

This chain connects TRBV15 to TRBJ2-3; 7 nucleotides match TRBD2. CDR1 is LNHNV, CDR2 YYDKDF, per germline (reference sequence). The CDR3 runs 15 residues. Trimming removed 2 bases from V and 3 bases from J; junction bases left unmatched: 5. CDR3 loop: CATSRTSVSTDTQYF. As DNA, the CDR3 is TGTGCCACCAGCAGAACTAGCGTTTCAACAGATACGCAGTATTTT.

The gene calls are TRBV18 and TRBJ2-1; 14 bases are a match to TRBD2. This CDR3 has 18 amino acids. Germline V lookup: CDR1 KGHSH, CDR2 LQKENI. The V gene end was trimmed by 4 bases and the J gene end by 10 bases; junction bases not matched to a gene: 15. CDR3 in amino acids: CASSLTGFPGTSGSEQFF. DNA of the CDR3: TGTGCCAGCTCACTAACAGGTTTCCCCGGGACTAGCGGGAGCGAGCAGTTCTTC.

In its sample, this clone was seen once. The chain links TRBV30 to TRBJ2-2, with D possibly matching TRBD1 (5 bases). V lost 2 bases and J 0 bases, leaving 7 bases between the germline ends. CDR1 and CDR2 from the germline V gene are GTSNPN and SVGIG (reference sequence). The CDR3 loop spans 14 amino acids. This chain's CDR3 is CAWSRTSNTGELFF. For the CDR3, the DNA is TGTGCCTGGAGTCGGACATCGAACACCGGGGAGCTGTTTTTT. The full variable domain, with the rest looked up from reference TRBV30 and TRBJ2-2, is SQTIHQWPATLVQPVGSPLSLECTVEGTSNPNLYWYRQAAGRGLQLLFYSVGIGQISSEVPQNLSASRPQDRQFILSSKKLLLSDSGFYLCAWSRTSNTGELFFGEGSRLTVL.

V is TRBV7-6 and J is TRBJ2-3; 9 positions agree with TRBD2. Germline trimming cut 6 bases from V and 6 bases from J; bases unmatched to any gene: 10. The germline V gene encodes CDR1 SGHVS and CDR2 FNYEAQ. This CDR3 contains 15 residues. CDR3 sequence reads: CASSTRGGHGDTQYF. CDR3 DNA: TGTGCCAGCAGTACGCGGGGGGGCCACGGCGATACGCAGTATTTT.

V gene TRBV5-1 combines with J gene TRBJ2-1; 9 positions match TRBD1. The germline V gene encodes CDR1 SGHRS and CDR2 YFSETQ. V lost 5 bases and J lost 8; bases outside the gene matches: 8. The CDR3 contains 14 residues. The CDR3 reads CASRPGQGLDEQFF. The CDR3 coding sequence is TGCGCCAGCAGGCCGGGACAGGGTCTCGATGAGCAGTTCTTC.